This section outlines one T cell receptor beta chain sequence together with its context. The data were obtained in a study of identical twins. Per germline, CDR1 DFQATT and CDR2 SNEGSKA (reference sequence). The CDR3 loop spans 11 amino acids. The V and J ends lost 8 bases and 5 bases respectively, with 13 bases between them. TCRdb re-derived calls from the 5' RACE reads in MiXCR, one entry per CDR3 protein. The table records 450,000 to 600,000 distinct CDR3 sequences, about 22% of them present only once. This sample was shared with a second study, whose subject was yellow fever vaccine responses in identical twins.

The receptor comes from a woman aged 18-35 years in good health. This chain joins TRBV20-1 and TRBJ2-7, with D hard to call. The specimen was CD4+ T cells sorted from blood. The CDR3 spells CSPLLGNEQYF. The CDR3 DNA reads TGCAGTCCCCTCCTGGGGAACGAGCAGTACTTC.